The clone carrying this T cell receptor beta chain was seen at least ten times. The antigen remains unidentified. The germline CDR1 and CDR2 sequences are LGHNA and YSLEER. V gave up 3 bases and J gave up 9 bases; unmatched junction bases: 10. The CDR3 is made up of 15 amino acids. The data were taken from a study of beta chain features in type 1 diabetes. Study-wide background: No age, gender or cell yield differences were seen between patients and healthy donors.

Study-level findings and limits: At VDJ recombination sites, type 1 diabetes patients had fewer insertions and more deleted nucleotides.

The whole isolated RNA underwent reverse transcription, so sequencing captured expressed TCRB transcripts. Here immunoSEQ multiplex PCR was the method, and the copy in TCRdb shows in-frame clones only, minus some. Of fewer than 400,000 clones listed, 6.5% to 10% are singletons. This chain connects TRBV4-3 to TRBJ2-1; TRBD2 matches at 8 bases. The sequenced sample was central memory CD4+ T cells from blood. This receptor was taken from a woman aged 18 to 35 in good health. CDR3 region: CASSQALSGNGEQFF. DNA for the CDR3: TGCGCCAGCAGCCAGGCCCTTAGCGGGAACGGTGAGCAGTTCTTC.